This TCR beta chain was captured in a study of blood T cell repertoires in COVID-19. Looked up from germline, CDR1 is SEHNR and CDR2 is FQNEAQ (reference sequence). Trimming stripped 1 base from V and 12 bases from J, with 12 bases between. There are 12 residues in the CDR3. Repertoires were generated with immunoSEQ multiplex PCR, while TCRdb's copy carries only in-frame clones and drops some. The sample records 300,000 to 400,000 clones, around 87% being singletons. Patients at the Seattle site were enrolled during active infection and followed longitudinally. This chain joins TRBV7-9 and TRBJ1-1, with unresolved D. The material sequenced was peripheral blood. This receptor was identified in a woman between 45 and 60 years old with COVID-19, enrolled during active disease. In DNA form, the CDR3 reads TGTGCCAGCAGCTTAGGTCCAACACGCTCTTTCTTT. Its translation: CASSLGPTRSFF.